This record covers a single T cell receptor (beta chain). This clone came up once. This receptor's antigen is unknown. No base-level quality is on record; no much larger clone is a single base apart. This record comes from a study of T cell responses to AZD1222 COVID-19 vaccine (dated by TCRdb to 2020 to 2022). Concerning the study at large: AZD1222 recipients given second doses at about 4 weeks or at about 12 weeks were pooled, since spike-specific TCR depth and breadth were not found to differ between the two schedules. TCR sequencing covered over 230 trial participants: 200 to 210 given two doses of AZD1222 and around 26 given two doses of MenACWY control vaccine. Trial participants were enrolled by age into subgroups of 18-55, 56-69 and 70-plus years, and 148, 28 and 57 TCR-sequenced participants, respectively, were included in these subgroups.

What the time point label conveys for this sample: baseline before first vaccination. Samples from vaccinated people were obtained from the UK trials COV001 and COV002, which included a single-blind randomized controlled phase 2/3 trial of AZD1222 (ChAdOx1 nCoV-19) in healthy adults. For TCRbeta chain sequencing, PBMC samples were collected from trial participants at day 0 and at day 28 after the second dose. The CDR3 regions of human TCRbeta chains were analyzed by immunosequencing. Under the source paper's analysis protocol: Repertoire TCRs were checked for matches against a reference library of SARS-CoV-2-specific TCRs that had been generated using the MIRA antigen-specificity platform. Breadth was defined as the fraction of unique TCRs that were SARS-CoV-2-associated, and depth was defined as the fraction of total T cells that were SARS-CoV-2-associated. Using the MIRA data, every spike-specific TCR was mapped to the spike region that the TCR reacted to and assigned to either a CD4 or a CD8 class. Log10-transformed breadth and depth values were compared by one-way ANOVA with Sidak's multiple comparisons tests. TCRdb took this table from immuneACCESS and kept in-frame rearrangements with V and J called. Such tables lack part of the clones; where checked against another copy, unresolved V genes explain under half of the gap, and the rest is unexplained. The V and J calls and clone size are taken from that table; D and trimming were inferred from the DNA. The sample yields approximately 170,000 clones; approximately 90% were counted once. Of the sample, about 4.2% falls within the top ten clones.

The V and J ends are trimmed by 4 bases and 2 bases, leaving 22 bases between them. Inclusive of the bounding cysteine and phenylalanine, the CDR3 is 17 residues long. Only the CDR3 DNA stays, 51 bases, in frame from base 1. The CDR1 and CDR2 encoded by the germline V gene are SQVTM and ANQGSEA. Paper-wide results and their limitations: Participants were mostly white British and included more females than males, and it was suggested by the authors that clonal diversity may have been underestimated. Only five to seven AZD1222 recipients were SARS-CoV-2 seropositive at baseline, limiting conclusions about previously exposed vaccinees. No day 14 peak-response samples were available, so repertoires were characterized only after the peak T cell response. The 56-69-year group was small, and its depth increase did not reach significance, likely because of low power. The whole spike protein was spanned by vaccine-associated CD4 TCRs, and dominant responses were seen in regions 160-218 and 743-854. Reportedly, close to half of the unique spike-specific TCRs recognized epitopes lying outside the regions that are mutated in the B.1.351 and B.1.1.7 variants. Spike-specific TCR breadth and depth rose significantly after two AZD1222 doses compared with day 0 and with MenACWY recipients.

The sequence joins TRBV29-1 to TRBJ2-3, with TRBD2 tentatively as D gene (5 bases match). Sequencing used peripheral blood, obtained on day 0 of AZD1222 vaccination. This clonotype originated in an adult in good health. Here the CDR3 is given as CSVGWDGLSGITDTQYF. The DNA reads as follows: TGCAGCGTTGGGTGGGATGGCTTGAGCGGCATCACAGATACGCAGTATTTT.